The 6 T cell receptor beta chains below come from one sample, sequenced in a study of cytomegalovirus exposure and HLA in healthy donors. Primers included in the PCR were 60 Vbeta and 13 Jbeta primers. Generated by immunoSEQ multiplex PCR, the TCRdb table keeps only in-frame clones and is missing some. The repertoire includes approximately 160,000 clones, over 70% of them detected once, and about 3% sits in the top ten. The sample comprised PBMCs. The receptors here all came from a woman aged 50 to 60 in good health and CMV-seropositive.

The chain recombines TRBV10-3 with TRBJ2-5; a weak D match, TRBD2 (6 bases). Per germline, CDR1 ENHRY and CDR2 SYGVKD. V was clipped by 6 bases and J by 3 bases, with 11 bases between them. The CDR3 has 13 amino acids. The CDR3 here is CAISPGLEETQYF. The CDR3 DNA follows: TGTGCCATCAGCCCGGGACTTGAAGAGACCCAGTACTTC.

This clone was counted between two and nine times. This chain joins TRBV9 and TRBJ2-1; 7 nucleotides match TRBD1. This CDR3 has 15 amino acids. Germline lookup yields CDR1 SGDLS and CDR2 YYNGEE. After removal of 4 bases from V and 8 bases from J, the junction contained 12 bases not matched to a gene. CDR3 sequence: CASSFAGTEYHEQFF. The CDR3 DNA sequence: TGTGCCAGCAGCTTCGCCGGGACAGAATACCATGAGCAGTTCTTC.

The chain recombines TRBV2 with TRBJ2-1, with 7 bases identical to TRBD1. This CDR3 is built from 14 residues. Germline CDR1 is SNHLY and CDR2 is FYNNEI. The V and J ends lost 6 bases and 8 bases, in that order; junction bases with no gene match: 10. This chain's CDR3 is CASRVAGGSYEQFF. The CDR3 DNA is TGTGCCAGCAGGGTGGCAGGGGGATCATATGAGCAGTTCTTC.

The chain combines TRBV18 with TRBJ2-5, with 9 bases fitting TRBD2. With V trimmed by 0 bases and J by 1 base, 6 bases remained unmatched. CDR1 is KGHSH, CDR2 LQKENI, per germline. CDR3 length equals 17 residues. The CDR3 DNA reads as TGTGCCAGCTCACCACCTGGGACTAGCCACCGCCAAGAGACCCAGTACTTC. This encodes CASSPPGTSHRQETQYF.

The rearrangement uses TRBV10-3 and TRBJ1-1; D is unclear. The CDR3 sequence is 14 residues long. Germline-derived CDR1 and CDR2 are ENHRY and SYGVKD. Trimming removed 4 bases at V and 3 bases at J, with 12 bases between. Written as DNA, the CDR3 is TGTGCCATCAGTGTGGTGAAAGAGGACACTGAAGCTTTCTTT. Its protein is CAISVVKEDTEAFF.

The chain is built from TRBV7-9 and TRBJ1-1; D unresolved. Germline lookup yields CDR1 SEHNR and CDR2 FQNEAQ (reference sequence). This CDR3 spans 12 amino acids. V lost 1 base to trimming and J lost 7 bases, with 7 bases between them. The CDR3 spells CASSLVGLEAFF. Here the CDR3 DNA reads TGTGCCAGCAGCTTAGTGGGCCTTGAAGCTTTCTTT.